This TCR beta chain was identified during a study of Tregs in tolerant kidney transplant recipients. Study overall: Recipients received nonmyeloablative bone marrow transplants from related graft donors, with transient mixed chimerism.

On this clone itself: Its antigen is currently unknown.

V dropped 4 bases and J dropped 0; count of bases not matched to a gene: 9. Germline V gives CDR1 LNHDA, CDR2 SQIVND (reference sequence). CDR3 length: 17 residues. CD4+CD25+CD127- Tregs, CD4+CD25- non-Tregs, CD4 and CD8 cells were sorted. The data were produced by immunoSEQ multiplex PCR, yet TCRdb's version contains in-frame clones alone and is incomplete. The table shows under 85,000 clones, with roughly nine tenths occurring only once. Whole-study findings and limits: Activated donor B cell expansion appeared to reveal the most relevant donor-specific TCRbeta repertoire. No direct test of biological reproducibility was done here.

This clonotype originated in a human donor who received a combined kidney and bone marrow transplant. The chain links TRBV19 to TRBJ1-5, with 7 positions matching TRBD1. The sequencing here drew on CD4+ T cells from blood, taken before the transplant. The CDR3 DNA follows: TGTGCCAGTAGTAGTCGACAGGGCAGGATTAGCAATCAGCCCCAGCATTTT. Amino acid sequence: CASSSRQGRISNQPQHF.